This T cell receptor beta chain stems from a study of control samples from healthy donors and cancer patients. Data came from immunoSEQ multiplex PCR; TCRdb stores just in-frame clones and leaves some out. The sample contains around 130,000 clones, approximately 91% of which appear only once. This CDR3 contains 15 residues. The sequence came from a man aged 45-60 years in good health. Sequencing was done on a sample of blood. The chain is built from TRBV21-1 and TRBJ1-5; the D call TRBD1 from the table was never checked on the DNA. TRBV21-1 is labeled a pseudogene. DNA for the CDR3: TGTGCCAGCAGCAAAGGGGGGCGGTGGAATCAGCCCCAGCATTTT. The encoded protein is CASSKGGRWNQPQHF.